This T cell receptor beta chain comes out of a study of tumor-infiltrating lymphocytes in localized non-small cell lung cancer. As for the study in general: Tumor tissue and non-adjacent uninvolved lung came from each patient.

Trimming removed 8 bases from V and 5 bases from J; junction bases left unmatched: 8. Germline CDR1 is MNHEY and CDR2 is SVGAGI. The CDR3 spans 14 residues. Whole-study findings and limits: Recurrence-free survival showed no association with tumor T-cell fraction. Technical variation could not be separated from intratumor heterogeneity here.

For this clone: The antigen is not known.

Profiling relied on immunoSEQ multiplex PCR, and the TCRdb table lists in-frame clones only, not all of them. The repertoire holds roughly 11,000 clones, about 83% seen once, with roughly 8% in the top ten. Sequences were obtained from lung tumor tissue. This receptor was identified in a human donor with non-small cell lung cancer. This chain uses TRBV6-5 with TRBJ2-2; 7 bases are a match to TRBD2. CDR3 nucleotides: TGTGCCAGCTCGTGGGAGGGGCGAACCGGGGAGCTGTTTTTT. This translates into CASSWEGRTGELFF.